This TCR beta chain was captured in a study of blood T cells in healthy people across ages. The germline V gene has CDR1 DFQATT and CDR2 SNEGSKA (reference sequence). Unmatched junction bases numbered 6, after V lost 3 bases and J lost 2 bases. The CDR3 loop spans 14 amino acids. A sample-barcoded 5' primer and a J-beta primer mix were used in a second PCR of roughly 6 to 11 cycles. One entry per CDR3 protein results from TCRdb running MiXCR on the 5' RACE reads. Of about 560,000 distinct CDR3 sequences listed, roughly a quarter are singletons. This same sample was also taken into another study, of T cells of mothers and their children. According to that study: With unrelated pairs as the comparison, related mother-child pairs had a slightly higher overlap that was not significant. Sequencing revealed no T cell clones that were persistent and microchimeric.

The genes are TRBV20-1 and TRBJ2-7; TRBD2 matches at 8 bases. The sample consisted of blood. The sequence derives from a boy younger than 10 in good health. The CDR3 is CSASPSGGPYEQYF. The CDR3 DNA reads TGCAGTGCTAGTCCGTCGGGAGGGCCCTACGAGCAGTACTTC.